The 29 T cell receptor beta chains below were found in one sample sequenced in a study of PD-L1 blockade in urothelial cancer. Noted time point: pretreatment peripheral blood. Clones were sequenced by immunoSEQ multiplex PCR, and TCRdb holds only the in-frame ones, with some missing. The sample has some 100,000 clones, roughly nine tenths seen once; the top ten hold about 1%. The sequences come from PBMCs, collected around atezolizumab (anti-PD-L1) treatment. The receptors come from a woman older than 75 with urothelial cancer.

The chain has TRBV6-5 and TRBJ2-5; tentative D call: TRBD2 (5 bases). Germline V gives CDR1 MNHEY, CDR2 SVGAGI. This CDR3 is built from 11 residues. V was cut by 5 bases and J by 5 bases, with 6 bases left in between. In nucleotides, the CDR3 is TGTGCCAGCAGTCGCGGGGAGACCCAGTACTTC. This sequence encodes CASSRGETQYF.

CDR3 region: CASRAAGSYNEQFF. The DNA of the CDR3 is TGTGCCAGCCGGGCAGCGGGATCCTACAATGAGCAGTTCTTC. The chain carries TRBV21-1 and TRBJ2-1; TRBD2, the D gene given by the table, was not confirmed from the DNA. TRBV21-1 is a documented pseudogene. This CDR3 region has 14 residues.

The chain is built from TRBV7-8 and TRBJ2-7; 7 nucleotides align to TRBD2. Germline V CDR1 and CDR2: SGHVS, FQNEAQ. This CDR3 has 15 residues. V was clipped by 5 bases and J by 2 bases; unmatched bases: 9. CDR3 coding DNA: TGTGCCAGCAGCCCCAGGCGGGACTACCCCTACGAGCAGTACTTC. The encoded protein is CASSPRRDYPYEQYF.

The chain has TRBV6-1 and TRBJ1-5; possible D gene TRBD1, 6 bases. The CDR3 extends over 15 amino acids. V was pared by 6 bases and J by 6 bases, with 18 bases between. The germline CDR1 and CDR2 sequences are MNHNS and SASEGT. The CDR3 DNA reads as TGTGCCAGCAGCTTTGAAACAGGGTTTAGTCAGCCCCAGCATTTT. Protein sequence: CASSFETGFSQPQHF.

The chain has TRBV15 and TRBJ2-3; D perhaps matches TRBD2 (6 bases). Trimming left V 1 base short and J 4 bases short, with 12 bases between. Germline-derived CDR1 and CDR2 are LNHNV and YYDKDF (reference sequence). The CDR3 length is 15 residues. As DNA, the CDR3 is TGTGCCACCAGCAGAGCGGGAGTGGGTGCAGATACGCAGTATTTT. Encoded protein: CATSRAGVGADTQYF.

The chain couples TRBV18 to TRBJ1-1; 7 bases are shared with TRBD1. The J segment lost 4 bases and the V segment lost 3 bases, leaving 8 bases of the junction unmatched. The CDR3 has 15 residues. Germline CDR1 KGHSH, CDR2 LQKENI. CDR3 sequence (DNA): TGTGCCAGCTCACCCACGACAGGGAGTGTCACTGAAGCTTTCTTT. Amino acid sequence: CASSPTTGSVTEAFF.

The table lists this clone with a count of one. The V and J genes are TRBV12-5 and TRBJ2-1; 10 bases map to TRBD2. Germline V CDR1 and CDR2: LGHNT, FRNRAP. This CDR3 region has 19 residues. Losses at the gene ends were 3 bases for V and 0 bases for J; bases not matched to a gene: 11. DNA for the CDR3: TGTGCTAGTGGTTTCCGGACTAGCGGAGCCTATAGCTCCTACAATGAGCAGTTCTTC. It yields the protein CASGFRTSGAYSSYNEQFF.

V and J are TRBV7-3 and TRBJ1-1; 8 bases agree with TRBD1. Germline V gene sequence: CDR1 SGHTA, CDR2 FQGTGA. V dropped 2 bases and J dropped 6; count of bases not matched to a gene: 5. There are 14 residues in the CDR3. As DNA, the CDR3 is TGTGCCAGCAGCTTACCCGACAGGGGAGCTGAAGCTTTCTTT. Amino acid sequence: CASSLPDRGAEAFF.

CDR3 in amino acids: CASSLEPVRAHTGELFF. CDR3 in DNA: TGCGCCAGCAGCTTGGAGCCCGTCAGGGCCCACACCGGGGAGCTGTTTTTT. The chain combines TRBV5-1 with TRBJ2-2; D may be TRBD1 (5 bases). Germline assignment: CDR1 SGHRS and CDR2 YFSETQ. The CDR3 sequence is 17 residues long. V shed 0 bases and J shed 3 bases, with 15 bases lying between them.

The CDR3 sequence is CASSLGSGGTEAFF. The CDR3 coding sequence is TGTGCCAGCAGCTTGGGGAGCGGCGGCACTGAAGCTTTCTTT. The rearrangement joins TRBV5-4 to TRBJ1-1; unclear D gene. V lost 0 bases to trimming and J lost 4 bases, with 10 bases between them. Germline loops: CDR1 SGHNT, CDR2 YYREEE (reference sequence). This CDR3 spans 14 amino acids. Full variable domain (missing parts from reference TRBV5-4 and TRBJ1-1): ETGVTQSPTHLIKTRGQQVTLRCSSQSGHNTVSWYQQALGQGPQFIFQYYREEENGRGNFPPRFSGLQFPNYSSELNVNALELDDSALYLCASSLGSGGTEAFFGQGTRLTVV.

The CDR3 region is CASSLGTSGASTQFF. As DNA, the CDR3 is TGTGCCAGCAGCTTAGGGACTAGCGGGGCGTCGACGCAGTTCTTC. The V gene is TRBV7-8, the J gene TRBJ2-1, with 12 positions matching TRBD2. Trimming cost V 1 base and J 12 bases; bases outside gene matches: 7. The germline V gene encodes CDR1 SGHVS and CDR2 FQNEAQ. The CDR3 sequence is 15 residues long.

The genes are TRBV5-4 and TRBJ2-1; 9 bases fit TRBD2. The trim removed 1 base at V and 4 bases at J, leaving 3 bases unmatched. The CDR3 extends over 15 amino acids. The germline V gene encodes CDR1 SGHNT and CDR2 YYREEE (reference sequence). The CDR3: CASSLPSGDYNEQFF. The CDR3 nucleotides are TGTGCCAGCAGCTTGCCTAGCGGGGATTACAATGAGCAGTTCTTC.

The chain couples TRBV7-9 to TRBJ1-5; no reliable D call. Looked up from germline, CDR1 is SEHNR and CDR2 is FQNEAQ (reference sequence). The V end lost 5 bases, the J end lost 1 base, and 18 bases lay between the germline ends. The CDR3 consists of 17 residues. This chain's CDR3 is CASSQRPGRVSNQPQHF. Here the CDR3 DNA reads TGTGCCAGCAGCCAGCGACCCGGGAGGGTAAGCAATCAGCCCCAGCATTTT. Based on the CDR3 plus reference TRBV7-9 and TRBJ1-5, the full variable domain is DTGVSQNPRHKITKRGQNVTFRCDPISEHNRLYWYRQTLGQGPEFLTYFQNEAQLEKSRLLSDRFSAERPKGSFSTLEIQRTEQGDSAMYLCASSQRPGRVSNQPQHFGDGTRLSIL.

The rearrangement uses TRBV19 and TRBJ1-2, with D possibly TRBD1 on 6 matching bases. Trimming stripped 7 bases from V and 4 bases from J, with 13 bases between. Per the germline V gene, CDR1 is LNHDA and CDR2 is SQIVND (reference sequence). This CDR3 has 13 residues. The DNA of the CDR3 is TGTGCCAGTACCGTAACAGGGTCCTATGGCTACACCTTC. It specifies CASTVTGSYGYTF.

This chain uses TRBV4-2 with TRBJ2-2; D might be TRBD1 (6 bases). Germline V gene data show CDR1 as LGHNA and CDR2 as YNFKEQ. This CDR3 is built from 16 residues. V was trimmed by 4 bases and J by 3 bases, leaving 15 bases between them. The CDR3 DNA reads as TGTGCCAGCAGCCCGAGGTCAGGGGCCGACACCGGGGAGCTGTTTTTT. Amino acids: CASSPRSGADTGELFF.

This clone has a single count. The chain links TRBV7-2 to TRBJ2-3, with 10 bases matching TRBD2. CDR1 is SGHTA and CDR2 is FQGNSA in the germline V gene. The CDR3 runs 16 residues. Trimming at V came to 5 bases and at J to 8 bases, leaving 13 bases not matched to a gene. The CDR3 sequence: CASSPGGLAGAGTQYF. The CDR3 DNA sequence: TGTGCCAGCAGCCCAGGCGGCCTAGCGGGAGCAGGTACGCAGTATTTT. Full variable domain (outside the CDR3, taken from reference TRBV7-2 and TRBJ2-3): GAGVSQSPSNKVTEKGKDVELRCDPISGHTALYWYRQSLGQGLEFLIYFQGNSAPDKSGLPSDRFSAERTGGSVSTLTIQRTQQEDSAVYLCASSPGGLAGAGTQYFGPGTRLTVL.

The V call is TRBV7-3, the J call TRBJ1-1; no clear D gene. V was shortened by 2 bases and J by 10 bases, with 14 bases between the two germline ends. CDR1 and CDR2 from the germline V gene are SGHTA and FQGTGA. The CDR3 has 13 residues. The CDR3 DNA follows: TGTGCCAGCAGCTTAGACATGACAAGCGGAGCTTTCTTT. Translation gives CASSLDMTSGAFF.

This clone has a handful of counts. The V call is TRBV19, the J call TRBJ1-3; D uncertain. Trimming shortened V by 6 bases and J by 0 bases, and 3 bases separated the two germline ends. In germline, CDR1 is LNHDA, CDR2 SQIVND (reference sequence). CDR3 length: 12 residues. DNA for the CDR3: TGTGCCAGTAGCGTCTCTGGAAACACCATATATTTT. This sequence encodes CASSVSGNTIYF.

CDR3 DNA: TGTGCCTGCCGGGGGAGAGTCACCGGGGAGCTGTTTTTT. It translates to CACRGRVTGELFF. V usage is TRBV28 and J usage is TRBJ2-2, with D possibly TRBD2 on 6 matching bases. The CDR3 sequence is 13 residues long. V lost 11 bases, J lost 4 bases, and 14 bases lay in between. Germline CDR1 MDHEN, CDR2 SYDVKM. Variable domain in full (rest from reference TRBV28 and TRBJ2-2): DVKVTQSSRYLVKRTGEKVFLECVQDMDHENMFWYRQDPGLGLRLIYFSYDVKMKEKGDIPEGYSVSREKKERFSLILESASTNQTSMYLCACRGRVTGELFFGEGSRLTVL.

This clone was picked up one time. V gene TRBV5-1 combines with J gene TRBJ1-2; D may be TRBD1 (6 bases). The CDR3 consists of 13 residues. The germline V gene encodes CDR1 SGHRS and CDR2 YFSETQ. V was cut by 4 bases and J by 8 bases, with 15 bases left in between. In DNA, the CDR3 is TGCGCCAGCAGCCCGGTGTCCAGGGGAGGCTACACCTTC. Translation gives CASSPVSRGGYTF.

V gene TRBV9 combines with J gene TRBJ2-7; TRBD2 might be the D (5 bases). There are 14 residues in the CDR3. V dropped 0 bases and J dropped 2 bases, with 9 bases sitting between them. The germline gives CDR1 SGDLS, CDR2 YYNGEE. CDR3 sequence reads: CASSVGGDPYEQYF. In DNA form, the CDR3 reads TGTGCCAGCAGCGTAGGGGGAGATCCCTACGAGCAGTACTTC.

The chain carries TRBV27 and TRBJ2-7; 9 bases align to TRBD1. V was pared by 0 bases and J by 5 bases, with 8 bases of the junction left unmatched. The CDR3 consists of 16 residues. CDR1 and CDR2 (germline): MNHEY, SMNVEV (reference sequence). CDR3 region: CASSLSRTGTGNEQYF. In DNA form, the CDR3 reads TGTGCCAGCAGTTTATCTCGAACCGGGACAGGGAACGAGCAGTACTTC.

This clone occurred a few times. The chain combines TRBV19 with TRBJ1-2; D call uncertain. Germline V gene lookup returns CDR1 LNHDA and CDR2 SQIVND (reference sequence). Trimming removed 5 bases from V and 7 bases from J, with 8 bases in between. The CDR3 totals 11 residues. The CDR3 DNA is TGTGCCAGTAGTGCGTCAGGTGGCTACACCTTC. Translating gives CASSASGGYTF.

The rearrangement joins TRBV18 to TRBJ2-1; 7 positions match TRBD1. V lost 4 bases to trimming and J lost 1 base; unmatched junction nucleotides: 4. This CDR3 spans 15 amino acids. Germline CDR1 and CDR2: KGHSH and LQKENI. The CDR3 DNA follows: TGTGCCAGCTCACGGGACAGTGGGTCCTACAATGAGCAGTTCTTC. Translation gives CASSRDSGSYNEQFF. Full variable domain (remainder filled in from reference TRBV18 and TRBJ2-1): NAGVMQNPRHLVRRRGQEARLRCSPMKGHSHVYWYRQLPEEGLKFMVYLQKENIIDESGMPKERFSAEFPKEGPSILRIQQVVRGDSAAYFCASSRDSGSYNEQFFGPGTRLTVL.

The rearrangement uses TRBV5-1 and TRBJ1-4; 9 bases fit TRBD1. The CDR3 sequence is 14 residues long. CDR1 is SGHRS, CDR2 YFSETQ, per germline. Germline trimming cut 2 bases from V and 8 bases from J; bases unmatched to any gene: 4. The CDR3 DNA reads TGCGCCAGCAGCTTTTGGGGACAGGGCGAAAAACTGTTTTTT. It specifies CASSFWGQGEKLFF.

This chain links TRBV5-4 with TRBJ1-3; D is possibly TRBD1 (6 bases). Germline CDR1 and CDR2: SGHNT and YYREEE (reference sequence). V was clipped by 4 bases and J by 1 base, with 12 bases between them. The CDR3 extends over 15 amino acids. Written as DNA, the CDR3 is TGTGCCAGCAGCGATAGGACAGCATCTGGAAACACCATATATTTT. Translated, it gives CASSDRTASGNTIYF.

The J gene is TRBJ2-5, the V gene TRBV7-9, with a tentative D call TRBD1 (6 bases). Trimming took 7 bases from V and 4 from J, leaving 19 bases between them. The CDR3 covers 15 residues. Germline loops: CDR1 SEHNR, CDR2 FQNEAQ (reference sequence). CDR3 loop: CASKDGQRWGETQYF. CDR3 DNA sequence: TGTGCCAGCAAAGATGGACAGCGGTGGGGAGAGACCCAGTACTTC.

The chain has TRBV5-6 and TRBJ2-1; no definite D call. Per germline, CDR1 SGHDT and CDR2 YYEEEE. Trimming removed 6 bases at V and 5 bases at J, with 12 bases between. The CDR3 totals 13 residues. The CDR3 sequence: CASTKDTHNEQFF. DNA for the CDR3: TGTGCCAGCACCAAAGACACCCACAATGAGCAGTTCTTC.

CDR3 protein: CASSSRGVGDTQYF. As DNA, the CDR3 is TGTGCCAGCAGTTCCAGGGGAGTTGGGGATACGCAGTATTTT. This rearrangement joins TRBV28 to TRBJ2-3, with a possible D match to TRBD1 (6 bases). CDR1 and CDR2 (germline): MDHEN, SYDVKM. The CDR3 is 14 residues long. V was cut by 4 bases and J by 6 bases, with 14 bases left in between.